This TCR beta chain derives from a study of lymphopenia after photon versus proton radiotherapy. The method was immunoSEQ multiplex PCR; TCRdb's version includes in-frame clones alone and lacks a portion of them. The sample includes some 26,000 clones, about four fifths seen only once; the top ten take approximately 30%. The sequenced sample was peripheral blood, obtained from a patient treated with photon-based radiotherapy. The TCR sequence derives from a middle-aged man with gastric cancer.

CDR3 nucleotides: TGCAGCGTTCGGGGAGGGTATGGCTACACCTTC. Translating gives CSVRGGYGYTF. The gene calls are TRBV29-1 and TRBJ1-2; D gene unclear. Germline V gene data show CDR1 as SQVTM and CDR2 as ANQGSEA. The CDR3 runs to 11 residues. V lost 5 bases and J lost 5, with 9 bases in between.